These T cell receptor beta chains were read from a single sample in a study of blood T cell repertoires in COVID-19. The method was immunoSEQ multiplex PCR; TCRdb's version includes in-frame clones alone and lacks a portion of them. The repertoire holds about 140,000 clones, with 80% to 85% as singletons. The sequencing input was peripheral blood. Every receptor here comes from a human donor in a cohort sampled during active COVID-19. CDR3s include the opening cysteine and the closing phenylalanine or tryptophan. D genes are given only for firm matches. Expanded clones are given a class, and other clones once, few, many or no size at all.

J | V | D | size | DNA | CDR3
TRBJ1-6 | TRBV13 | NA | NA | TGTGCCAGCAGCCCTCCGGCAGGGGCCAAGTCCTATAATTCACCCCTCCACTTT | CASSPPAGAKSYNSPLHF
TRBJ1-4 | TRBV18 | NA | NA | TGTGCCAGCTCACCGACGAAGGACAGTCAGCGGGAAAAACTGTTTTTT | CASSPTKDSQREKLFF
TRBJ1-5 | TRBV19 | NA | once | TGTGCCAGTAGTCCGCAGGGCGATCAGCCCCAGCATTTT | CASSPQGDQPQHF
TRBJ2-4 | TRBV6-5 | NA | NA | TGTGCCAGCAGTTACGGTACAGGAAATATTCAGTACTTC | CASSYGTGNIQYF
TRBJ2-5 | TRBV5-1 | TRBD2 | few | TGCGCCAGCAGCTCCAATAGCGGGGGGATGGCTCGGGAGACCCAGTACTTC | CASSSNSGGMARETQYF
TRBJ1-2 | TRBV15 | TRBD1 | NA | TGTGCCACCAGCAGGGGTGGGACAGGGGGCGCGAGGACCTTC | CATSRGGTGGARTF
TRBJ1-5 | TRBV4-1 | TRBD1 | NA | TGCGCCAGCAGCCTGACCGGGACAGGGAACAATCAGCCCCAGCATTTT | CASSLTGTGNNQPQHF
TRBJ2-2 | TRBV9 | TRBD2 | NA | TGTGCCAGCAGCGTAGTCGGGGGGGGTCCCGGCACCGGGGAGCTGTTTTTT | CASSVVGGGPGTGELFF
TRBJ2-2 | TRBV5-1 | TRBD1 | NA | TGCGCCAGCAGCCTATCGACAGGGGATACCGGGGAGCTGTTTTTT | CASSLSTGDTGELFF
TRBJ2-3 | TRBV28 | NA | NA | TGTGCCAGCAGTTTACGGGGTGGAGGAGATACGCAGTATTTT | CASSLRGGGDTQYF
TRBJ1-2 | TRBV6-2/TRBV6-3 | NA | NA | TGTGCCAGCAGTTCCCAAAGGACAGATGGCTACACCTTC | CASSSQRTDGYTF
TRBJ2-2 | TRBV7-2 | NA | NA | TGTGCCAGCCGGATTAGGACACCGAACACCGGGGAGCTGTTTTTT | CASRIRTPNTGELFF
TRBJ1-2 | TRBV6-1 | NA | NA | TGTGCCAGCAGTGAGAGGACACCTCATGGCTACACCTTC | CASSERTPHGYTF
TRBJ1-5 | TRBV28 | TRBD1 | NA | TGTGCCAGCGGAGGACAGGATAATCAGCCCCAGCATTTT | CASGGQDNQPQHF
TRBJ1-1 | TRBV6-5 | NA | NA | TGTGCCACCTCCGGGAGCCGGTCGGGCACTGAAGCTTTCTTT | CATSGSRSGTEAFF
TRBJ2-7 | TRBV29-1 | TRBD1 | NA | TGCAGCGTAAAACCCGGGACAGGGGGTAGGTGGGAGCAGTACTTC | CSVKPGTGGRWEQYF
TRBJ2-4 | TRBV19 | NA | NA | TGTGCCAGTAGTATGGGAGGGGGAGCCAAAAACATTCAGTACTTC | CASSMGGGAKNIQYF
TRBJ1-6 | TRBV18 | NA | NA | TGTGCCAGCACCGGCGACTACAGGGATTCACCCCTCCACTTT | CASTGDYRDSPLHF
TRBJ2-7 | TRBV5-1 | NA | NA | TGCGCCAGCAGCTTGGATGGTACAGGCAGCTCCTACGAGCAGTACTTC | CASSLDGTGSSYEQYF
TRBJ2-3 | TRBV6-1 | TRBD1 | once | TGTGCCAGCAGTCCAGGGACAGGGAGCACAGATACGCAGTATTTT | CASSPGTGSTDTQYF
TRBJ1-6 | TRBV7-2 | NA | NA | TGTGCCAGCAGCATCAGTGGAGTGGGACACCAGATCTCACCCCTCCACTTT | CASSISGVGHQISPLHF
TRBJ2-3 | TRBV6-4 | TRBD2 | NA | TGTGCCAGCAGTGAGTTCAAGCGGGGGATGGGAGATACGCAGTATTTT | CASSEFKRGMGDTQYF
TRBJ2-7 | TRBV9 | NA | once | TGTGCCAGCAGCGTAGGGGCAGGGCCCTACGAGCAGTACTTC | CASSVGAGPYEQYF